This T cell receptor beta chain was obtained from a study of blood T cell repertoires in COVID-19. Turning to the study itself: T cells, B-cell-depleted T cells, or PBMCs provided the cDNA or gDNA that served as material.

This CDR3 contains 15 residues. V lost 7 bases and J 2 bases, leaving 16 bases between the germline ends. Germline V gene lookup returns CDR1 SGHNT and CDR2 YYREEE (reference sequence). Recruited during active infection, patients (from Seattle) were subsequently followed longitudinally. Libraries were prepared by immunoSEQ multiplex PCR; TCRdb keeps only in-frame clonotypes and omits some of them. The repertoire consists of over 150,000 clones, with roughly 91% occurring once and the leading ten covering around 5%. This chain connects TRBV5-4 to TRBJ2-1; TRBD2 is a possible D gene (7 bases). The specimen was peripheral blood. The origin of this receptor is a man younger than 30 with COVID-19, enrolled during active disease. The CDR3 DNA sequence: TGTGCCAGCCGCCGGGGGGCGGAGGCCTACAATGAGCAGTTCTTC. This codes for CASRRGAEAYNEQFF.